Below, 30 T cell receptor beta chains from the same sample are listed, as sequenced in a study of vaccination effects on CD4 cells after COVID-19. The antigens for these receptors are not known. Sequencing was performed with immunoSEQ multiplex PCR; in TCRdb, only in-frame clones are kept and a portion is missing. The repertoire has roughly 67,000 clones, around 79% of them found once; the top ten carry under 12%. ViraFEST expansion of antigen-specific CD4+ T cells with viral peptide pools preceded sequencing. Researchers isolated CD4+ T cells once 9 to 11 days of culture had elapsed. According to the study, vaccine recipients showed no prior SARS-CoV-2 infection and negative nucleocapsid antibodies. The starting material was CD4+ T cells from PBMCs cultured with SARS-CoV-2 spike peptides, obtained before COVID-19 vaccination. Source of these receptors: a human donor who received a COVID-19 vaccine.

In DNA, the CDR3 is TGTGCCTGGAGTATTATGGGGCCTGTGGACACTGAAGCTTTCTTT. Its protein is CAWSIMGPVDTEAFF. The rearrangement uses TRBV30 and TRBJ1-1, with D perhaps TRBD1 (5 bases). Looked up from germline, CDR1 is GTSNPN and CDR2 is SVGIG (reference sequence). V was shortened by 2 bases and J by 3 bases, with 16 bases between the two germline ends. This CDR3 has 15 amino acids.

The chain has TRBV24-1 and TRBJ2-1, with TRBD1 matching 11 bases. Losses at the gene ends were 4 bases for V and 5 bases for J; bases not matched to a gene: 3. This CDR3 region has 15 residues. CDR1 and CDR2 from the germline V gene are KGHDR and SFDVKD. The CDR3 spells CATSDPGQGDNEQFF. CDR3 in DNA: TGTGCCACCAGTGACCCGGGACAGGGGGACAATGAGCAGTTCTTC.

The genes are TRBV7-3 and TRBJ2-3; 11 bases agree with TRBD2. Germline values: CDR1 SGHTA, CDR2 FQGTGA. J was trimmed by 6 bases and V by 6 bases; bases with no gene match: 8. This CDR3 has 15 residues. The CDR3, as DNA: TGTGCCAGCAGTAGTACTAGCGGGGGTTGGGATACGCAGTATTTT. It is translated as CASSSTSGGWDTQYF.

The gene calls are TRBV6-5 and TRBJ1-4, with D tentatively TRBD1 (5 bases). The CDR3 is made up of 14 amino acids. Germline-derived CDR1 and CDR2 are MNHEY and SVGAGI. Trimming removed 2 bases from V and 8 bases from J, with 12 bases in between. Here the CDR3 DNA reads TGTGCCAGCAGTTACGAAGGGGAATGGGAAAAACTGTTTTTT. Translated, it gives CASSYEGEWEKLFF.

This chain joins TRBV6-1 and TRBJ1-6; possible D gene TRBD1, 5 bases. The CDR3 extends over 19 amino acids. From germline, CDR1 is MNHNS and CDR2 SASEGT. Trimming stripped 4 bases from V and 6 bases from J, with 25 bases between. The CDR3 nucleotides read TGTGCCAGCAGTGGTTCAGGGATCGTCCAGCGAGGACGTAATTCACCCCTCCACTTT. Encoded protein: CASSGSGIVQRGRNSPLHF.

The DNA of the CDR3 is TGTGCCAGCAGTTTATACTCAGGAAACACTGAAGCTTTCTTT. The encoded protein is CASSLYSGNTEAFF. The chain uses TRBV28 and TRBJ1-1, with D hard to call. V shed 1 base and J shed 2 bases, with 8 bases lying between them. Germline CDR1 is MDHEN and CDR2 is SYDVKM. The CDR3 loop spans 14 amino acids. Complete variable domain (other parts from reference TRBV28 and TRBJ1-1): DVKVTQSSRYLVKRTGEKVFLECVQDMDHENMFWYRQDPGLGLRLIYFSYDVKMKEKGDIPEGYSVSREKKERFSLILESASTNQTSMYLCASSLYSGNTEAFFGQGTRLTVV.

The chain couples TRBV7-8 to TRBJ1-2, with D tentatively TRBD1 (5 bases). Germline assignment: CDR1 SGHVS and CDR2 FQNEAQ. CDR3 length: 15 amino acids. V lost 0 bases and J lost 8, with 16 bases in between. As DNA, the CDR3 is TGTGCCAGCAGCTTAGCGGGGACCCTATCGAAGGGCTACACCTTC. Translation: CASSLAGTLSKGYTF.

The chain employs TRBV6-5 and TRBJ1-5; D gene unclear. The germline V gene encodes CDR1 MNHEY and CDR2 SVGAGI. This CDR3 is 14 amino acids long. Trimming took off 6 bases at V and 0 bases at J, with 9 bases between the two ends. The CDR3 DNA reads TGTGCCAGCAGCCGCTACGATAGCAATCAGCCCCAGCATTTT. This translates into CASSRYDSNQPQHF.

This clone was seen more than once but under ten times. The gene calls are TRBV10-2 and TRBJ2-7; no definite D call. The CDR3 is 15 residues long. In germline, CDR1 is WSHSY, CDR2 SAAADI. Trimming took off 10 bases at V and 3 bases at J, with 22 bases between the two ends. The CDR3 protein is CAIPNPGRVCYEQYV. CDR3 DNA: TGCGCCATCCCGAACCCAGGTCGGGTCTGCTACGAGCAGTACGTC.

The chain couples TRBV13 to TRBJ1-6, with 7 nucleotides matching TRBD1. Germline CDR1 PRHDT, CDR2 FYEKMQ (reference sequence). The CDR3 is 13 residues long. V gave up 5 bases and J gave up 8 bases; unmatched junction bases: 3. In nucleotides, the CDR3 is TGTGCCAGCAGCCGGGACAGTCATTCACCCCTCCACTTT. Amino acids: CASSRDSHSPLHF.

The rearrangement uses TRBV19 and TRBJ2-1; D is possibly TRBD2 (7 bases). The CDR3 extends over 13 amino acids. V dropped 6 bases and J dropped 10 bases, with 16 bases sitting between them. Germline V gene sequence: CDR1 LNHDA, CDR2 SQIVND (reference sequence). The CDR3 coding sequence is TGTGCCAGTAGGAAGGGGGGGACGAAGGAGCAGTTCTTC. The encoded protein is CASRKGGTKEQFF. The full variable domain, with the rest looked up from reference TRBV19 and TRBJ2-1, is DGGITQSPKYLFRKEGQNVTLSCEQNLNHDAMYWYRQDPGQGLRLIYYSQIVNDFQKGDIAEGYSVSREKKESFPLTVTSAQKNPTAFYLCASRKGGTKEQFFGPGTRLTVL.

The rearrangement links TRBV6-5 to TRBJ1-1, with 10 positions matching TRBD1. This CDR3 region has 12 residues. The V gene's germline CDR1 is MNHEY and CDR2 SVGAGI. The J segment lost 9 bases and the V segment lost 10 bases, leaving 8 bases of the junction unmatched. The CDR3: CAITTGGTKAFF. DNA for the CDR3: TGTGCCATCACGACAGGGGGCACGAAAGCTTTCTTT.

This clone was seen once. The chain carries TRBV7-3 and TRBJ1-2; D not certain. The CDR3 is 14 residues long. V lost 5 bases, J lost 7 bases, and 17 bases lay in between. Germline loops: CDR1 SGHTA, CDR2 FQGTGA. CDR3 nucleotides: TGTGCCAGCAGCCCTACCGGGAGGATCGGTGGCTACACCTTC. Translation: CASSPTGRIGGYTF.

This clone has a single count. A junction end diverges from the germline sequence, so it may reflect a read error. This chain joins TRBV10-3 and TRBJ2-5, with D perhaps matching TRBD1 or TRBD2 (6 bases each). Per germline, CDR1 ENHRY and CDR2 SYGVKD. This CDR3 has 12 residues. The chain's CDR3 is CAISEFPGAPDF. CDR3 nucleotides: TGTGCCATCAGTGAGTTCCCGGGGGCCCCGGACTTC.

V is TRBV5-1 and J is TRBJ1-2; TRBD1 aligns across 11 bases. V shed 5 bases, J shed 7 bases, and the junction held 1 base outside the gene matches. The CDR3 spans 12 residues. Germline CDR1 is SGHRS and CDR2 is YFSETQ. For the CDR3, the DNA is TGCGCCAGCAGGGACAGGGGGCCTGGCTACACCTTC. Amino acids: CASRDRGPGYTF.

This sequence joins TRBV19 and TRBJ1-4; D perhaps matches TRBD1 (6 bases). Germline V CDR1 and CDR2: LNHDA, SQIVND (reference sequence). The CDR3 covers 15 residues. The V end lost 1 base, the J end lost 8 bases, and 14 bases lay between the germline ends. The DNA for the CDR3 is TGTGCCAGTAGTATAGTCGGCAGGGGAGGAGAAAAACTGTTTTTT. This encodes CASSIVGRGGEKLFF.

This clone has just one count. The sample carries other DNA sequences with the same CDR3. The chain couples TRBV7-2 to TRBJ2-5; D possibly corresponds to TRBD1 (6 bases). V was cut by 2 bases and J by 4 bases, with 8 bases left in between. Germline V gives CDR1 SGHTA, CDR2 FQGNSA. The CDR3 totals 13 residues. Here the CDR3 DNA reads TGTGCCAGCAGCTTAAGGGGGAGAGAGACCCAGTACTTC. Its translation: CASSLRGRETQYF.

This clone was detected a few times. The genes are TRBV3-1 (or the pseudogene TRBV3-2) and TRBJ1-6; TRBD1 might be the D (5 bases). CDR1 and CDR2 from the germline V gene are LGHDT and YNNKEL (reference sequence). Trimming shortened V by 2 bases and J by 9 bases, and 17 bases separated the two germline ends. This CDR3 comprises 16 residues. The CDR3 spells CASSQSTGEWSSPLHF. DNA of the CDR3: TGTGCCAGCAGCCAATCTACGGGGGAGTGGAGTTCACCCCTCCACTTT.

The chain couples TRBV5-1 to TRBJ2-2; D ambiguous. The CDR3 extends over 12 amino acids. Germline-derived CDR1 and CDR2 are SGHRS and YFSETQ. V was clipped by 0 bases and J by 11 bases, with 8 bases between them. As DNA, the CDR3 is TGCGCCAGCAGCTTGGCGGGCCCTGAGCTGTTTTTT. Its translation: CASSLAGPELFF.

The chain is built from TRBV12-3 or TRBV12-4 and TRBJ1-2; D may be TRBD1 (6 bases). The CDR3 spans 13 residues. Trimming removed 8 bases from V and 8 bases from J, with 18 bases in between. The CDR3 is CASGTPDRRGYTF. For the CDR3, the DNA is TGTGCCAGCGGCACGCCGGACAGAAGAGGCTACACCTTC.

The chain carries TRBV7-7 and TRBJ2-5, with 7 bases aligning to TRBD1. CDR1 and CDR2 from the germline V gene are SSHAT and FNYEAQ (reference sequence). V lost 3 bases to trimming and J lost 4 bases; unmatched junction nucleotides: 5. The CDR3 is made up of 14 amino acids. The CDR3 region is CASSLTGMGETQYF. CDR3 nucleotide sequence: TGTGCCAGCAGCTTGACAGGGATGGGAGAGACCCAGTACTTC.

V is TRBV7-2 and J is TRBJ1-2; possible D gene TRBD1, 5 bases. The CDR3 contains 15 residues. CDR1 and CDR2 (germline): SGHTA, FQGNSA. V lost 2 bases, J lost 7 bases, and 17 bases lay in between. CDR3 nucleotides: TGTGCCAGCAGCTTAATGGCGCCGGGGCTCTCTGGCTACACCTTC. It encodes CASSLMAPGLSGYTF.

This clone was picked up a small number of times. V gene TRBV27 combines with J gene TRBJ1-6, with D perhaps matching TRBD1 (6 bases). CDR1 is MNHEY, CDR2 SMNVEV, per germline (reference sequence). Trimming removed 0 bases from V and 9 bases from J, with 12 bases in between. The length of the CDR3 is 15 residues. CDR3 nucleotide sequence: TGTGCCAGCAGTTTATCGAACAGGGTTGGTTCACCCCTCCACTTT. Translating gives CASSLSNRVGSPLHF.

CDR3 nucleotides: TGCGCCAGCAGCCAAGGGTATCAGGTGAACTATGGCTACACCTTC. It specifies CASSQGYQVNYGYTF. This chain links TRBV4-3 with TRBJ1-2; no reliable D call. Germline V CDR1 and CDR2: LGHNA, YSLEER. The CDR3 consists of 15 residues. V was cut by 1 base and J by 2 bases, with 11 bases left in between.

The rearrangement uses TRBV27 and TRBJ1-6; TRBD1 aligns across 9 bases. CDR3 length: 18 amino acids. The trim removed 5 bases at V and 4 bases at J, leaving 12 bases unmatched. CDR1 and CDR2 from the germline V gene are MNHEY and SMNVEV (reference sequence). The CDR3 DNA is TGTGCCAGCAGTCCACGGACAGGGGACTTTGTTTATAATTCACCCCTCCACTTT. Translated: CASSPRTGDFVYNSPLHF.

The chain uses TRBV5-1 and TRBJ2-1, with 9 bases that match TRBD2. Looked up from germline, CDR1 is SGHRS and CDR2 is YFSETQ. Trimming at V came to 1 base and at J to 8 bases, leaving 7 bases not matched to a gene. This CDR3 has 15 residues. The CDR3 reads CASSLSAGGVDEQFF. The CDR3 region has the DNA TGCGCCAGCAGCTTGTCTGCGGGGGGGGTCGATGAGCAGTTCTTC.

This clone has only one observation. The chain recombines TRBV5-1 with TRBJ2-5, with TRBD1 matching 7 bases. Trimming removed 2 bases from V and 7 bases from J; junction bases left unmatched: 11. This CDR3 spans 15 amino acids. Germline values: CDR1 SGHRS, CDR2 YFSETQ. CDR3 nucleotide sequence: TGCGCCAGCAGCTTTAGGACAGGTCCTTCTGGGACCCAGTACTTC. It encodes CASSFRTGPSGTQYF.

The V gene is TRBV27, the J gene TRBJ1-1; 8 nucleotides line up with TRBD1. The CDR3 loop spans 16 amino acids. Germline V gene lookup returns CDR1 MNHEY and CDR2 SMNVEV (reference sequence). J gave up 0 bases and V 6 bases, and 9 bases lay outside the gene matches. The CDR3: CASSRSWTGMNTEAFF. Written as DNA, the CDR3 is TGTGCCAGCAGCCGAAGTTGGACAGGGATGAACACTGAAGCTTTCTTT.

The V and J genes are TRBV7-9 and TRBJ2-7; D is undetermined. The CDR3 totals 14 residues. Looked up from germline, CDR1 is SEHNR and CDR2 is FQNEAQ (reference sequence). Trimming left V 5 bases short and J 1 base short, with 12 bases between. CDR3 sequence (DNA): TGTGCCAGCAGCCCGGTAGGCGGTTCCTACGAGCAGTACGTC. The encoded protein is CASSPVGGSYEQYV.

The chain's CDR3 is CASSPGLAGGPSYNEQFF. CDR3 coding DNA: TGTGCCAGCAGCCCGGGACTAGCGGGGGGGCCCTCCTACAATGAGCAGTTCTTC. V gene TRBV11-2 combines with J gene TRBJ2-1; 16 bases match TRBD2. Per the germline V gene, CDR1 is SGHAT and CDR2 is FQNNGV. V was pared by 5 bases and J by 0 bases, with 4 bases of the junction left unmatched. This CDR3 comprises 18 residues.